This entry is about one TCR beta chain. The antigen is undetermined. A much larger clone lies one base from this, so it may be a read error. Likely a read error: the CDR3 ends without its conserved phenylalanine or tryptophan. The CDR3 length is 13 residues. Trimming cost V 3 bases and J 5 bases, with 10 bases left between them. Per the germline V gene, CDR1 is SGHTA and CDR2 is FQGNSA. There were TCR beta CDR3 regions amplified from RNA transcripts. The TCR CDR3 first-round RT-PCR relied on the HTBI primer set. From the multiplex PCR reads, TCRdb called clonotypes with MiXCR, one entry per CDR3 protein. The sample lists a few hundred thousand distinct CDR3 sequences, roughly 46% seen once, with roughly 19% in the top ten. Diagnostic assessment was based on clinical symptoms, serum thyroxine and TRAb, thyroid ultrasound and orbital computed tomography. The data are from a study of T cells in Graves' hyperthyroidism and ophthalmopathy. General study results and limits: Stable hyperthyroidism and ophthalmopathy were separated using 13 V-J signatures. Appearing also in blood were most of the thyroid clonotypes expanded above 0.001.

The TCR comes from an adult woman with Graves' disease, either hyperthyroidism or ophthalmopathy (not recorded which). V usage is TRBV7-2 and J usage is TRBJ2-5, with D perhaps matching TRBD2 (5 bases). Sequencing was carried out using peripheral blood or thyroid tissue (not recorded which). Here the CDR3 reads CTSSFRGMETQYL. The CDR3 bases are TGTACCAGCAGCTTCCGAGGGATGGAGACCCAGTACCTC.